This record concerns one T cell receptor beta chain sequence. The CDR3 is made up of 20 amino acids. Germline V lookup: CDR1 LGHDT, CDR2 YNNKEL (reference sequence). Trimming removed 4 bases from V and 0 bases from J; junction bases left unmatched: 18. A second 7 to 11 cycle PCR used barcoded and J-beta primers. MiXCR, run by TCRdb on the 5' RACE reads, gives a single entry per CDR3 protein. Of over 500,000 distinct CDR3 sequences listed, 52% are singletons. These data originate in a study of blood T cells in healthy people across ages. Sequenced material: blood. V is TRBV3-1 and J is TRBJ2-1, with 7 positions matching TRBD2. This clonotype was sampled from a woman at least 80 years old in good health. Here the CDR3 DNA reads TGTGCCAGCAGCCTCACAACAGGACTAGTGGGGCCCCTCTCCTACAATGAGCAGTTCTTC. This codes for CASSLTTGLVGPLSYNEQFF.